The 7 T cell receptor beta chains below come from one sample, sequenced in a study of blood T cell repertoires in COVID-19. Only in-frame clones appear in the TCRdb table, and some are missing; sequencing was by immunoSEQ multiplex PCR. The data contain around 240,000 clones, about 86% of them singletons. Sequenced material: peripheral blood. These receptors were collected from a woman in her 30s who had recovered from COVID-19.

The rearrangement joins TRBV7-9 to TRBJ1-5; weak D call: TRBD1 (5 bases). The V end lost 2 bases, the J end lost 3 bases, and 14 bases lay between the germline ends. The CDR3 consists of 16 residues. Germline loops: CDR1 SEHNR, CDR2 FQNEAQ (reference sequence). DNA for the CDR3: TGTGCCAGCAGCTTATTAGGTCGGGGGGACAATCAGCCCCAGCATTTT. Amino acid sequence: CASSLLGRGDNQPQHF.

The gene calls are TRBV5-1 and TRBJ2-3; 9 bases match TRBD2. The CDR3 sequence is 17 residues long. The V and J ends lost 0 bases and 2 bases, in that order; junction bases with no gene match: 7. Germline CDR1 SGHRS, CDR2 YFSETQ. CDR3 loop: CASSLDALAGITDTQYF. CDR3 sequence (DNA): TGCGCCAGCAGCTTGGATGCCCTAGCGGGGATCACAGATACGCAGTATTTT.

The chain employs TRBV9 and TRBJ1-4; D not resolved. Germline assignment: CDR1 SGDLS and CDR2 YYNGEE. There are 14 residues in the CDR3. Trimming took off 0 bases at V and 11 bases at J, with 14 bases between the two ends. The CDR3 protein is CASSVEGGAEKLFF. CDR3 DNA sequence: TGTGCCAGCAGCGTAGAAGGAGGAGCGGAGAAACTGTTTTTT.

This clone was observed many times. The chain employs TRBV5-4 and TRBJ2-2; D might be TRBD1 (6 bases). This CDR3 comprises 14 residues. Trimming cost V 4 bases and J 6 bases, with 13 bases left between them. Germline assignment: CDR1 SGHNT and CDR2 YYREEE (reference sequence). The CDR3 nucleotides read TGTGCCAGCAGCGCGGACAGTAGCGCCGGGGAGCTGTTTTTT. Translating gives CASSADSSAGELFF.

The chain combines TRBV20-1 with TRBJ1-4; 7 bases line up with TRBD1. The junction had 9 bases not matched to a gene; V was cut back by 3 bases and J by 5 bases. CDR3 size: 15 residues. CDR1 and CDR2 (germline): DFQATT, SNEGSKA (reference sequence). The CDR3 DNA reads as TGCAGTGCTAGTGGGTTCGGGACAGACAATGAAAAACTGTTTTTT. Encoded protein: CSASGFGTDNEKLFF.

This sequence joins TRBV18 and TRBJ2-3; D not certain. Germline V gene lookup returns CDR1 KGHSH and CDR2 LQKENI. CDR3 length equals 12 residues. With 6 bases removed from V and 3 bases from J, the gap between germline ends came to 7 bases. CDR3 sequence (DNA): TGTGCCAGCTCGGCTAGGACAGATACGCAGTATTTT. Translation: CASSARTDTQYF.

V is TRBV7-9 and J is TRBJ1-6; a weak D match, TRBD1 (6 bases). Germline V gives CDR1 SEHNR, CDR2 FQNEAQ (reference sequence). The CDR3 has 15 residues. V was trimmed by 4 bases and J by 7 bases, leaving 14 bases between them. For the CDR3, the DNA is TGTGCCAGCAGCTCCCCGACAGGTTTCAATTCACCCCTCCACTTT. Protein sequence: CASSSPTGFNSPLHF. Based on the CDR3 plus reference TRBV7-9 and TRBJ1-6, the full variable domain is DTGVSQNPRHKITKRGQNVTFRCDPISEHNRLYWYRQTLGQGPEFLTYFQNEAQLEKSRLLSDRFSAERPKGSFSTLEIQRTEQGDSAMYLCASSSPTGFNSPLHFGNGTRLTVT.